A single sample is the source of the 4 T cell receptor beta chains below, sequenced in a study of T cell responses to AZD1222 COVID-19 vaccine. The assay was immunoSEQ multiplex PCR, and TCRdb's table has in-frame clones only and misses some. The sample yields 180,000 or so clones, about 90% seen once. The specimen comprised peripheral blood, sampled on day 0 of AZD1222 vaccination. The origin of the receptors is an adult in good health.

The chain carries TRBV6-5 and TRBJ1-1; 9 bases are a match to TRBD1. The CDR3 loop spans 15 amino acids. The germline CDR1 and CDR2 sequences are MNHEY and SVGAGI. V lost 0 bases, J lost 6 bases, and 5 bases stayed unmatched. CDR3 residues: CASSYSGTGWSEAFF. The CDR3, as DNA: TGTGCCAGCAGTTACTCTGGGACAGGGTGGTCTGAAGCTTTCTTT.

This chain connects TRBV9 to TRBJ1-2, with 7 bases aligning to TRBD1. Trimming removed 0 bases from V and 2 bases from J; junction bases left unmatched: 4. Germline CDR1 is SGDLS and CDR2 is YYNGEE. The length of the CDR3 is 15 residues. The CDR3 spells CASSVGQGPNYGYTF. CDR3 bases: TGTGCCAGCAGCGTAGGACAGGGACCAAACTATGGCTACACCTTC.

CDR3 loop: CASSLDRGKSSGNTIYF. CDR3 coding DNA: TGTGCCAGTAGTCTCGACAGGGGGAAGAGCTCTGGAAACACCATATATTTT. The genes are TRBV19 and TRBJ1-3; 9 bases line up with TRBD1. Looked up from germline, CDR1 is LNHDA and CDR2 is SQIVND (reference sequence). The CDR3 sequence is 17 residues long. After removal of 5 bases from V and 0 bases from J, the junction contained 8 bases not matched to a gene.

The CDR3 protein is CASSPSDKEWGGYTF. The CDR3 DNA is TGTGCCAGCAGTCCGTCAGACAAGGAGTGGGGCGGCTACACCTTC. The chain joins TRBV28 to TRBJ1-2; the D gene is possibly TRBD1 (5 bases). The V end was cut by 5 bases, the J end by 8 bases, with 21 bases between. The germline gives CDR1 MDHEN, CDR2 SYDVKM. CDR3 length equals 15 residues.